This T cell receptor beta chain originates from a study of T cell responses to AZD1222 COVID-19 vaccine. Overall study results and limits: Spike-spanning, vaccine-associated CD4 TCRs were dominant at 160-218 and 743-854. Clonal diversity was possibly underestimated, and white British individuals and females predominated among donors. None of the repertoires were sampled until the peak T cell response had passed. Unmutated variant regions are reportedly targeted by nearly half of spike-specific TCRs.

Profiling relied on immunoSEQ multiplex PCR, and the TCRdb table lists in-frame clones only, not all of them. The table lists roughly 140,000 clones, 85% to 95% of them singletons, with 9.5% to 15% in the top ten. The V and J ends lost 8 bases and 2 bases, in that order; junction bases with no gene match: 9. Germline V CDR1 and CDR2: GTSNPN, SVGIG (reference sequence). The CDR3 runs 15 residues. Worth noting for this clone: Its antigen remains unknown.

Here the sequenced sample was peripheral blood, taken after recovery from COVID-19. The gene calls are TRBV30 and TRBJ2-7, with 13 nucleotides matching TRBD2. The TCR originated in an adult who had recovered from COVID-19. This CDR3 is CALQGLAGTTYEQYF. The DNA of the CDR3 is TGTGCCCTACAGGGACTAGCGGGAACAACCTACGAGCAGTACTTC.